This T cell receptor (beta chain) was identified during a study of T cells in narcolepsy. Findings of the study overall: HCRT-specific and TRIB2-specific autoreactive clonotypes appeared among same-patient CSF and blood CD4+ clonotypes. Autoreactive clonotypes reportedly recurred in blood of same and different patients, not controls. No autoreactive T cell clone sequences appeared in some memory CD4+ repertoires.

Germline values: CDR1 SGHTS, CDR2 YDEGEE. The CDR3 is 15 amino acids. The V segment lost 4 bases and the J segment 2 bases; nucleotides outside the gene matches: 8. Concerning this clone itself: The antigen is undetermined.

The method was immunoSEQ multiplex PCR; TCRdb's version includes in-frame clones alone and lacks a portion of them. In the table there are roughly 25,000 clones, approximately 85% of which are singletons. The receptor was isolated from a human donor in good health. The specimen was memory (CD45RA-) CD4+ T cells from blood. The V call is TRBV5-8, the J call TRBJ2-7; TRBD1 matches at 8 bases. The CDR3: CASSPRDRPTYEQYF. The CDR3 nucleotides are TGTGCCAGCAGCCCACGGGACAGGCCTACCTACGAGCAGTACTTC.